The sample holds a few counts of the clone carrying this T cell receptor beta chain. Antigen: not known. The entry originates in a study of response to subunit inactivated influenza vaccine. Study results and limitations: That few new T cells are recruited by each seasonal influenza vaccination was the authors' suggestion.

Each CDR3 protein is one row after TCRdb ran MiXCR on the RT-PCR reads. The table includes hundreds of thousands of distinct CDR3 sequences, approximately 17% detected once. This clonotype was obtained from a man aged 45-65 years who received an inactivated influenza vaccine. Here the sequenced sample was PBMCs from blood, taken roughly 5 days after vaccination.

The CDR3 region is CAISRSAGTKETQYF. CDR3 sequence (DNA): TGTGCCATCAGTAGGTCCGCGGGGACTAAAGAGACCCAGTACTTC. The chain uses TRBV10-3 and TRBJ2-5; 7 nucleotides align to TRBD2. Germline trimming cut 5 bases from V and 3 bases from J; bases unmatched to any gene: 9. The CDR3 totals 15 residues. The germline CDR1 and CDR2 sequences are ENHRY and SYGVKD.